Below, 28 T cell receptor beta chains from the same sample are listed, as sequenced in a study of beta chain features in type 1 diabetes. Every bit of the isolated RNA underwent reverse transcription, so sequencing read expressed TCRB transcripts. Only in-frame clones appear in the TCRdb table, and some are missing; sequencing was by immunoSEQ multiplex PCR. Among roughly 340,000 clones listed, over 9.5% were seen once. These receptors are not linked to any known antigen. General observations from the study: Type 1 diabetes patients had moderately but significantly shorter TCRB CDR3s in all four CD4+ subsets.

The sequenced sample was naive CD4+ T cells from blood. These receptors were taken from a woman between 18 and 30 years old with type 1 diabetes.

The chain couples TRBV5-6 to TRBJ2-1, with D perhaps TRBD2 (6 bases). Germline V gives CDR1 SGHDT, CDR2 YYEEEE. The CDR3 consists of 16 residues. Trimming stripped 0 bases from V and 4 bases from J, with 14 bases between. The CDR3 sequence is CASSLGPGLTYNEQFF. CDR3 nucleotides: TGTGCCAGCAGCTTGGGACCGGGACTCACATACAATGAGCAGTTCTTC.

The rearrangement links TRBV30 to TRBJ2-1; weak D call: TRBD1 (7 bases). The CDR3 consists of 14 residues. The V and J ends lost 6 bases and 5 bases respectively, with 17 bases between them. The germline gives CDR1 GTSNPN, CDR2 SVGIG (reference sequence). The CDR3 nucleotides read TGTGCCTGTCCTCGACAGGGCGGGGACAATGAGCAGTTCTTC. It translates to CACPRQGGDNEQFF.

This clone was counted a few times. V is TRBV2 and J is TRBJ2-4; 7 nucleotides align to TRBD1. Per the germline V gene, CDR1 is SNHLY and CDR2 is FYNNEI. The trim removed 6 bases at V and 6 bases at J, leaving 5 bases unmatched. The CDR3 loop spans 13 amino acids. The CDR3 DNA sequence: TGTGCCAGCAGGAGAGGACAGGCAAACATTCAGTACTTC. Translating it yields CASRRGQANIQYF.

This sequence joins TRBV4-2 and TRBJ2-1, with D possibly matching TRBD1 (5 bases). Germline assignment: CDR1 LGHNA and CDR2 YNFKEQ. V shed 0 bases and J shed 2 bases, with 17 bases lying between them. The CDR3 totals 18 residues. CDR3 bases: TGTGCCAGCAGCCAAGAGGGGCCAATCAGCAGAACCTACAATGAGCAGTTCTTC. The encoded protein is CASSQEGPISRTYNEQFF.

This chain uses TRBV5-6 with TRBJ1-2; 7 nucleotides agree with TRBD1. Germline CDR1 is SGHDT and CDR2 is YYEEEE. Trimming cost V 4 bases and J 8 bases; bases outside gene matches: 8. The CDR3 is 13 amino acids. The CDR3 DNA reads TGTGCCAGCAGCCCTCGTAGGACAGGCGGCTACACCTTC. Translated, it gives CASSPRRTGGYTF.

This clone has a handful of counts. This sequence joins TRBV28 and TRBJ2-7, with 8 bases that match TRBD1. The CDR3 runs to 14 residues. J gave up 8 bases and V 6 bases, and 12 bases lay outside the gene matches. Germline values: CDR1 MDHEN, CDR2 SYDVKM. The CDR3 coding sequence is TGTGCCAGCAGAGCCCCCGGGACAGGTCGAAAGCAGTACTTC. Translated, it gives CASRAPGTGRKQYF.

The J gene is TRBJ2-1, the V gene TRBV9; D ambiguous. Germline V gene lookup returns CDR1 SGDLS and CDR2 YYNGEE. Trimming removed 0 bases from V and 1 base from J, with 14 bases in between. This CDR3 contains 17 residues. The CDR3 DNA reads TGTGCCAGCAGCGTAGGCGAGCCGAGAGCGTCCTACAATGAGCAGTTCTTC. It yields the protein CASSVGEPRASYNEQFF.

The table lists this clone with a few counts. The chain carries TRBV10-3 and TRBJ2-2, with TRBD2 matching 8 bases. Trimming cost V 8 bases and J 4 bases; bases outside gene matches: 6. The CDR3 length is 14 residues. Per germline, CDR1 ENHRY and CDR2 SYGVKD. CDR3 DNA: TGTGCCATCGACGCGGGGGGCGGCACCGGGGAGCTGTTTTTT. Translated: CAIDAGGGTGELFF.

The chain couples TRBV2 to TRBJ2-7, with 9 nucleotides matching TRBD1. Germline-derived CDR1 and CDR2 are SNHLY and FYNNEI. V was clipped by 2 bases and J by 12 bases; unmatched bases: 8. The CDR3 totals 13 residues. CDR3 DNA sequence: TGTGCCAGCAGTGAAAGGAGACAGGGGGTTGCGTACTTC. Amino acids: CASSERRQGVAYF.

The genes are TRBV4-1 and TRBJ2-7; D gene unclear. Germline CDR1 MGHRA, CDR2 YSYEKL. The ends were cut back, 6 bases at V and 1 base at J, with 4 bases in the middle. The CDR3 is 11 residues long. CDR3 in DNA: TGCGCCAGCAGTTCATCCTACGAGCAGTACTTC. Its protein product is CASSSSYEQYF.

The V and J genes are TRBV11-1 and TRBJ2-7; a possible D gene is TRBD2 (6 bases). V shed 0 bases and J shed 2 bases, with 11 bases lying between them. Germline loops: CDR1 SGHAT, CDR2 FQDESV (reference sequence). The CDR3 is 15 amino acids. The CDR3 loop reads CASSLAQGLAYEQYF. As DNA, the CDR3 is TGTGCCAGCAGCTTAGCCCAGGGACTTGCCTACGAGCAGTACTTC.

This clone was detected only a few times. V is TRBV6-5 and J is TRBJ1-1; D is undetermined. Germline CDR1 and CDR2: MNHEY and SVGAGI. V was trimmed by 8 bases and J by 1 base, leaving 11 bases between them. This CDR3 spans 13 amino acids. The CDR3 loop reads CASRKRQNTEAFF. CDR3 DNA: TGTGCCAGCCGTAAGAGACAGAACACTGAAGCTTTCTTT.

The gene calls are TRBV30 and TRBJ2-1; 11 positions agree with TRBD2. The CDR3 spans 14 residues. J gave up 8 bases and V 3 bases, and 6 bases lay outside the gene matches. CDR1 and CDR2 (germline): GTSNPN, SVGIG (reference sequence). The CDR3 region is CAWSLLAGGDEQFF. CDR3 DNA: TGTGCCTGGAGCCTGCTAGCGGGAGGCGATGAGCAGTTCTTC.

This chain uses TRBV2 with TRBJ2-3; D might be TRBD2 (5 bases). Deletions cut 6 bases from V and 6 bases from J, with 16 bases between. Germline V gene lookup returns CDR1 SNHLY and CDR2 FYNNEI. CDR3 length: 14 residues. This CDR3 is CASRSPRGGDTQYF. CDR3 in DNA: TGTGCCAGCAGGAGCCCGCGTGGAGGCGATACGCAGTATTTT.

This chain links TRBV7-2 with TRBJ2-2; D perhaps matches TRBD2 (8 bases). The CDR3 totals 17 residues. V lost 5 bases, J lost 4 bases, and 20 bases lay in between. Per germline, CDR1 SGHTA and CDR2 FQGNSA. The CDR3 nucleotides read TGTGCCAGCAGCCCCCAGGGGGGTAGCGGGGTCACCGGGGAGCTGTTTTTT. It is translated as CASSPQGGSGVTGELFF.

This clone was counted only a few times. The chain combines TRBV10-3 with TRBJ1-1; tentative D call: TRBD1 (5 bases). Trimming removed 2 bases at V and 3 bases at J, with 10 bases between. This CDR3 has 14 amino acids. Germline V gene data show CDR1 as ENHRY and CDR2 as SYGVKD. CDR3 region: CAISEKGNYTEAFF. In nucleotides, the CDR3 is TGTGCCATCAGTGAGAAGGGGAATTACACTGAAGCTTTCTTT.

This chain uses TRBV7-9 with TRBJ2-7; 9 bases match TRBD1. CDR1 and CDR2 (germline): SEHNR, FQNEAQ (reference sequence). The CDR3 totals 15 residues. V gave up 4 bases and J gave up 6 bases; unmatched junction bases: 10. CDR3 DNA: TGTGCCAGCAGCTCTCGGACAGGGGTTCGAGGCGAGCAGTACTTC. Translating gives CASSSRTGVRGEQYF.

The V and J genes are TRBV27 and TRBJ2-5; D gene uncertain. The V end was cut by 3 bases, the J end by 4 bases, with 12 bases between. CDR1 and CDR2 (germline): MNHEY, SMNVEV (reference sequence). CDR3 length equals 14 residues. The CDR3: CASSFGPWRETQYF. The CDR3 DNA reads TGTGCCAGCAGTTTTGGGCCCTGGCGAGAGACCCAGTACTTC.

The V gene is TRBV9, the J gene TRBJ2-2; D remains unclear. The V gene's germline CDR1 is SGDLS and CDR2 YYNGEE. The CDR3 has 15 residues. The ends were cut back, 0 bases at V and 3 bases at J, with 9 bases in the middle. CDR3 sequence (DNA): TGTGCCAGCAGCGTAGGAGGTTGGGACACCGGGGAGCTGTTTTTT. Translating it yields CASSVGGWDTGELFF. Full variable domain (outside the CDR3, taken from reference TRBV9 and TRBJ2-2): DSGVTQTPKHLITATGQRVTLRCSPRSGDLSVYWYQQSLDQGLQFLIQYYNGEERAKGNILERFSAQQFPDLHSELNLSSLELGDSALYFCASSVGGWDTGELFFGEGSRLTVL.

CDR3 bases: TGCAGCGTTGTACGGGACACGAACTATGGCTACACCTTC. This encodes CSVVRDTNYGYTF. V usage is TRBV29-1 and J usage is TRBJ1-2, with D maybe TRBD1 (6 bases). Germline loops: CDR1 SQVTM, CDR2 ANQGSEA. Trimming took off 4 bases at V and 2 bases at J, with 11 bases between the two ends. This CDR3 is 13 amino acids long.

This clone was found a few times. The CDR3 here is CSVQARNYGYTF. Written as DNA, the CDR3 is TGCAGCGTTCAGGCCAGAAACTATGGCTACACCTTC. The chain carries TRBV29-1 and TRBJ1-2; D remains ambiguous. The CDR3 totals 12 residues. V lost 5 bases and J 2 bases, leaving 9 bases between the germline ends. Per the germline V gene, CDR1 is SQVTM and CDR2 is ANQGSEA.

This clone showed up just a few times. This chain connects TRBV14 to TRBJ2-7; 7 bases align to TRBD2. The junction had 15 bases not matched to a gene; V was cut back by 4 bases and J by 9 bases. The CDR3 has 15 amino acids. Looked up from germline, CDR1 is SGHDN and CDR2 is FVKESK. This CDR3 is CASSPNVGGGAAQYF. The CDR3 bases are TGTGCCAGCAGCCCCAACGTCGGCGGGGGAGCCGCGCAGTACTTC.

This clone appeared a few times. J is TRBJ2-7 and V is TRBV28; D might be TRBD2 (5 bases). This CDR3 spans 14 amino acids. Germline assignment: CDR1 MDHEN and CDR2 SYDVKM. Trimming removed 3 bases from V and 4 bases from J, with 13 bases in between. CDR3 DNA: TGTGCCAGCAGTTTTTCCCCGACGGGATACGAGCAGTACTTC. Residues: CASSFSPTGYEQYF.

CDR3 sequence (DNA): TGCAGTTGCAGAGGGCGAGAGACCCAGTACTTC. Translation: CSCRGRETQYF. This chain uses TRBV20-1 with TRBJ2-5, with D possibly TRBD2 on 5 matching bases. Germline CDR1 is DFQATT and CDR2 is SNEGSKA (reference sequence). Trimming pared 8 bases from V and 4 bases from J, leaving 11 bases between. The CDR3 has 11 amino acids.

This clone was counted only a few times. Here the CDR3 reads CASSRETGNTEAFF. The CDR3 DNA reads as TGTGCCAGTAGCCGGGAGACGGGAAACACTGAAGCTTTCTTT. This chain connects TRBV19 to TRBJ1-1, with unresolved D. The CDR3 is 14 residues long. V lost 6 bases, J lost 2 bases, and 13 bases lay in between. Germline V lookup: CDR1 LNHDA, CDR2 SQIVND (reference sequence).

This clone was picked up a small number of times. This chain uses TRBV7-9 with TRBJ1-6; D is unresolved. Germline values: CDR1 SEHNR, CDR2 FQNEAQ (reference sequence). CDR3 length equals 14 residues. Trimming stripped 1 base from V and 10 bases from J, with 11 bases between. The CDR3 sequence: CASSLEGGWSPLHF. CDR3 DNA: TGTGCCAGCAGCTTAGAGGGAGGGTGGTCACCCCTCCACTTT.

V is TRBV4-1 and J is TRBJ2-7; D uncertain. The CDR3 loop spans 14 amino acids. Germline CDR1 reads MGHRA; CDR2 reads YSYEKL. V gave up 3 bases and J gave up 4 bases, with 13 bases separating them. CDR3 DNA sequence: TGCGCCAGCAGCCAGCGGCCAAAGTCTTACGAGCAGTACTTC. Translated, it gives CASSQRPKSYEQYF.

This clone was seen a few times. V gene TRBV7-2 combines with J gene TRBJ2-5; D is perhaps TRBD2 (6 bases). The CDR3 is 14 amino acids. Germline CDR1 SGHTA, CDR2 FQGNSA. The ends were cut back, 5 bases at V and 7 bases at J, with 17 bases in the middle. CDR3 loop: CASSGWDFGPTQYF. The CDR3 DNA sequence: TGTGCCAGCAGCGGATGGGACTTTGGTCCGACCCAGTACTTC.